This T cell receptor beta chain came from a study of beta chain features in type 1 diabetes. This CDR3 spans 17 amino acids. Trimming stripped 3 bases from V and 1 base from J, with 17 bases between. Germline-derived CDR1 and CDR2 are MGHDK and SYGVNS. Sequenced material consisted of expressed TCRB transcripts (all of the isolated RNA was reverse transcribed). The method was immunoSEQ multiplex PCR; TCRdb's version includes in-frame clones alone and lacks a portion of them. In the table there are around 300,000 clones, 8% of which are singletons. V is TRBV25-1 and J is TRBJ2-3, with a possible D match to TRBD2 (5 bases). Sequencing was performed on central memory CD4+ T cells from blood. The clonotype originates from a young woman in good health. The CDR3 DNA is TGTGCCAGCAGTGATTCGACTACCCGAATGGGCACAGATACGCAGTATTTT. Translating gives CASSDSTTRMGTDTQYF.